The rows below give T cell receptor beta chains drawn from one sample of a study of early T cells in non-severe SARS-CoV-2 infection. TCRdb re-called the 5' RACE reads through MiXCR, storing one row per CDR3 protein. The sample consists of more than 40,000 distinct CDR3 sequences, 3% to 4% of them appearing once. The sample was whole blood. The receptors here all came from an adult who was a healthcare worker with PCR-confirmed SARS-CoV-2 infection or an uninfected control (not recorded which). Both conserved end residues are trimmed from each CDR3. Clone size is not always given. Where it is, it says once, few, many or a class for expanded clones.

CDR3aa: ASSSQPQGATEAF; v_gene: TRBV7-6; abundance: many
CDR3aa: ASSPLTGLNTEAF; v_gene: TRBV7-3; abundance: many
CDR3aa: ASSPPSGGSYEQY; v_gene: TRBV9; abundance: many
CDR3aa: ASSLGGRASSYNEQF; v_gene: TRBV7-2; abundance: NA
CDR3aa: ASSPRQLYGYT; v_gene: TRBV28; abundance: many
CDR3aa: ASSWASGGSYNEQF; v_gene: TRBV19; abundance: few
CDR3aa: ATEGVYYGYT; v_gene: TRBV7-9; abundance: many
CDR3aa: ASSLGVNSNQPQH; v_gene: TRBV27; abundance: many
CDR3aa: ASGTGDEQY; v_gene: TRBV19; abundance: many
CDR3aa: ASSESSGDAQY; v_gene: TRBV6-1; abundance: many
CDR3aa: ASSLTAMADTQY; v_gene: TRBV7-8; abundance: many
CDR3aa: ASSDLGLASETQY; v_gene: TRBV2; abundance: many
CDR3aa: ASSPQAGVTNEQF; v_gene: TRBV7-2; abundance: many
CDR3aa: ASSPPWREGGLYNEQF; v_gene: TRBV7-8; abundance: many
CDR3aa: ATRASLRESSYNEQF; v_gene: TRBV15; abundance: many
CDR3aa: ASSLAIFSGGNEQF; v_gene: TRBV5-1; abundance: many
CDR3aa: SARDQVTSTDTQY; v_gene: TRBV20-1; abundance: NA
CDR3aa: ASSEGLGPTDTQY; v_gene: TRBV5-5; abundance: many
CDR3aa: AWSVQGADTQY; v_gene: TRBV30; abundance: many
CDR3aa: ASSGGRAAVGTGELF; v_gene: TRBV5-4; abundance: few
CDR3aa: ATSDPGHGGTDTQY; v_gene: TRBV24-1; abundance: many
CDR3aa: ASGRATGELF; v_gene: TRBV7-8; abundance: many
CDR3aa: ASSLGPGQGAPSYEQY; v_gene: TRBV7-9; abundance: many
CDR3aa: ASSSRWAYEQY; v_gene: TRBV7-8; abundance: many
CDR3aa: ASSFPVTRRSGELF; v_gene: TRBV12-3/TRBV12-4; abundance: many
CDR3aa: ASRAGTRENSPLH; v_gene: TRBV18; abundance: NA
CDR3aa: ASSLGQNTEAF; v_gene: TRBV4-1; abundance: many
CDR3aa: ASSSRTGGTETQY; v_gene: TRBV7-6; abundance: many
CDR3aa: AISVLASGGSEQF; v_gene: TRBV10-3; abundance: many
CDR3aa: ASSVLGDLTGKGDTQY; v_gene: TRBV9; abundance: NA
CDR3aa: ASIKTGSLHEQF; v_gene: TRBV12-3/TRBV12-4; abundance: few
CDR3aa: ASSDRGTTDTQY; v_gene: TRBV5-1; abundance: many
CDR3aa: ASSLLSGGVYGYT; v_gene: TRBV13; abundance: many
CDR3aa: ASSQEGVEPHHNEQF; v_gene: TRBV14; abundance: many
CDR3aa: ASSPGQGPGNTIY; v_gene: TRBV5-4; abundance: many
CDR3aa: ARSSGGLAGDYEQY; v_gene: TRBV5-3; abundance: many
CDR3aa: ASTGIKAGELF; v_gene: TRBV6-6; abundance: many
CDR3aa: SAASPLSQTEAF; v_gene: TRBV20-1; abundance: many
CDR3aa: ASSPNRASRNTEAF; v_gene: TRBV18; abundance: many
CDR3aa: ASSLATSGMNEQF; v_gene: TRBV5-1; abundance: NA
CDR3aa: ASGFGRYEQY; v_gene: TRBV12-5; abundance: many
CDR3aa: SARVPGLFNEQF; v_gene: TRBV20-1; abundance: many
CDR3aa: ASGTNMNTEAF; v_gene: TRBV12-5; abundance: many
CDR3aa: ASTNGAYEQY; v_gene: TRBV19; abundance: many
CDR3aa: ASSQGGLAGDQVEF; v_gene: TRBV3-1; abundance: many
CDR3aa: AISESGNEQF; v_gene: TRBV10-3; abundance: few
CDR3aa: ASSLQTGPRTQY; v_gene: TRBV11-2; abundance: many
CDR3aa: ASSEGPGPGRQF; v_gene: TRBV2; abundance: many
CDR3aa: ASEGFEQF; v_gene: TRBV2; abundance: NA
CDR3aa: ASSPSGLEQPQH; v_gene: TRBV7-9; abundance: many
CDR3aa: ASSQAGTGTYEQY; v_gene: TRBV3-1; abundance: many
CDR3aa: ASSYSPEYEQY; v_gene: TRBV6-5; abundance: NA
CDR3aa: ASRQGQLASDTGELF; v_gene: TRBV2; abundance: many
CDR3aa: ASSQDRRTVYGYT; v_gene: TRBV3-1; abundance: many